The rows below give T cell receptor beta chains drawn from one sample of a study of blood T cell repertoires in COVID-19. Only in-frame clones appear in the TCRdb table, and some are missing; sequencing was by immunoSEQ multiplex PCR. The sample comprises over 25,000 clones, roughly 80% of which are singletons, and about 42% rests with the top ten. The sequencing input was peripheral blood. These TCRs come from a woman aged 80 or over with acute or convalescent COVID-19. Both conserved end residues are part of each CDR3. Each record gives: V gene, clone size, D gene, J gene, CDR3 protein, CDR3 DNA. D genes are given only for firm matches. Size is omitted from some rows. Given values are once, few, many or a class for expanded clones.

TRBV6-2/TRBV6-3	once	TRBD2	TRBJ2-1	CASSLYSGRWYNEQFF	TGTGCCAGCAGTCTGTACAGCGGGAGATGGTACAATGAGCAGTTCTTC
TRBV19	NA	NA	TRBJ1-2	CASSPAGKTGNYGYTF	TGTGCCAGTAGCCCTGCCGGGAAGACCGGGAACTATGGCTACACCTTC
TRBV9	NA	TRBD2	TRBJ2-5	CASSARTSGGWQETQYF	TGTGCCAGCAGCGCCCGGACTAGCGGGGGATGGCAAGAGACCCAGTACTTC
TRBV18	NA	NA	TRBJ1-5	CASSPPGSQPQHF	TGTGCCAGCTCACCACCGGGGAGTCAGCCCCAGCATTTT
TRBV28	medium-sized	TRBD1	TRBJ2-7	CASSPGTGVYEQYF	TGTGCCAGCAGTCCCGGGACAGGGGTCTACGAGCAGTACTTC
TRBV21-1	NA	NA	TRBJ2-3	CASSTDRAILRDTQYF	TGTGCCAGCAGCACGGACAGGGCAATTCTTCGAGATACGCAGTATTTT
TRBV7-2	NA	NA	TRBJ2-2	CASSLGSTTGELFF	TGTGCCAGCAGCTTGGGCAGTACCACCGGGGAGCTGTTTTTT
TRBV18	NA	NA	TRBJ1-1	CASSLGTMNTEAFF	TGTGCCAGCTCACTCGGGACAATGAACACTGAAGCTTTCTTT
TRBV7-9	few	NA	TRBJ1-1	CASTNLDRNTEAFF	TGTGCCAGCACCAACTTGGACAGGAACACTGAAGCTTTCTTT
TRBV7-6	NA	NA	TRBJ1-1	CASSLESHGGTEAFF	TGTGCCAGCAGCCTCGAGTCCCACGGCGGCACTGAAGCTTTCTTT
TRBV4-1	NA	NA	TRBJ2-3	CASSRVPDTQYF	TGCGCCAGCAGCCGAGTACCAGATACGCAGTATTTT
TRBV15	NA	TRBD2	TRBJ2-2	CATSPGWLAGHLGELFF	TGTGCCACCAGCCCAGGGTGGCTAGCGGGGCACCTAGGGGAGCTGTTTTTT
TRBV5-1	NA	TRBD2	TRBJ2-7	CASSITSGSYEQYF	TGCGCCAGCAGCATTACTAGCGGCTCCTACGAGCAGTACTTC
TRBV6-1	NA	TRBD1	TRBJ1-3	CASSEAGRTGFSCSWNTIYF	TGTGCCAGCAGTGAAGCAGGTAGGACAGGGTTCTCTTGTAGCTGGAACACCATATATTTT
TRBV2	NA	NA	TRBJ2-7	CASSEGRSGPYEQYF	TGTGCCAGCAGTGAAGGTCGTAGCGGCCCTTACGAGCAGTACTTC
TRBV6-1	NA	NA	TRBJ1-2	CASSEVGAWGYTF	TGTGCCAGCAGTGAAGTTGGGGCCTGGGGCTACACCTTC
TRBV3-1/TRBV3-2	NA	NA	TRBJ1-1	CASSQGGPPGTEAFF	TGTGCCAGCAGCCAAGGGGGGCCCCCGGGCACTGAAGCTTTCTTT
TRBV18	NA	NA	TRBJ2-1	CASSPGEESTSPYYNEQFF	TGTGCCAGCTCACCAGGGGAGGAGTCCACTAGTCCCTATTACAATGAGCAGTTCTTC
TRBV7-2	NA	NA	TRBJ2-3	CASSQQRTSTDTQYF	TGTGCCAGCAGCCAACAGCGGACTAGCACAGATACGCAGTATTTT
TRBV5-1	once	NA	TRBJ1-2	CASSLEGHVNYGYTF	TGCGCCAGCAGCCTGGAGGGGCACGTGAACTATGGCTACACCTTC
TRBV5-1	NA	NA	TRBJ1-1	CASSYEQGYTEAFF	TGCGCCAGCAGCTATGAGCAGGGTTACACTGAAGCTTTCTTT
TRBV19	few	NA	TRBJ1-5	CASIRKGGNQPQHF	TGTGCCAGTATCCGCAAGGGGGGCAATCAGCCCCAGCATTTT
TRBV4-3	few	NA	TRBJ2-7	CASSQDRGLSYEQYF	TGCGCCAGCAGCCAGGACCGCGGACTCTCCTACGAGCAGTACTTC
TRBV9	NA	NA	TRBJ2-1	CASSVDSTHEQFF	TGTGCCAGCAGCGTAGACAGTACTCATGAGCAGTTCTTC
TRBV14	NA	TRBD1	TRBJ1-2	CASSSDRGRRYGYTF	TGTGCCAGCAGCTCTGACAGGGGGCGCCGGTATGGCTACACCTTC
TRBV27	few	NA	TRBJ1-6	CASRHTGSGDNSPLHF	TGTGCCAGCAGACATACAGGGTCCGGAGATAATTCACCCCTCCACTTT
TRBV5-4	NA	NA	TRBJ2-6	CASSSQGAGANVLTF	TGTGCCAGCAGCTCGCAGGGTGCTGGGGCCAACGTCCTGACTTTC
TRBV13	once	TRBD2	TRBJ2-7	CASSFRLAGTSYEQYF	TGTGCCAGCAGCTTTAGACTAGCGGGGACCTCCTACGAGCAGTACTTC
TRBV6-2/TRBV6-3	NA	NA	TRBJ1-2	CASSRPGGTTYGYTF	TGTGCCAGCAGCCGGCCGGGAGGGACTACCTATGGCTACACCTTC
TRBV29-1	NA	TRBD1	TRBJ2-1	CSVRTGMNNEQFF	TGCAGCGTTCGGACAGGGATGAACAATGAGCAGTTCTTC
TRBV30	NA	NA	TRBJ1-6	CAWSATGSNSPLHF	TGTGCCTGGAGTGCGACAGGTTCAAATTCACCCCTCCACTTT
TRBV7-9	NA	NA	TRBJ1-1	CASSFSGNTEAFF	TGTGCCAGCAGCTTTTCCGGGAACACTGAAGCTTTCTTT
TRBV14	NA	NA	TRBJ2-7	CASSQAAGRSYF	TGTGCCAGCAGCCAAGCAGCAGGGCGGTCGTACTTC
TRBV5-1	NA	NA	TRBJ2-5	CASSPGTYQETQYF	TGCGCCAGCAGCCCCGGGACATACCAAGAGACCCAGTACTTC
TRBV3-1/TRBV3-2	NA	NA	TRBJ2-4	CASSQGGPSVYF	TGTGCCAGCAGCCAAGGTGGGCCGTCTGTGTACTTC
TRBV3-1/TRBV3-2	once	TRBD1	TRBJ1-6	CASRRTGDDNSPLHF	TGTGCCAGCAGGCGAACAGGGGATGATAATTCACCCCTCCACTTT
TRBV6-1	NA	NA	TRBJ1-6	CASSEVAVMSPLHF	TGTGCCAGCAGTGAAGTGGCAGTGATGTCACCCCTCCACTTT
TRBV6-6	NA	NA	TRBJ1-1	CASSPRGMNTEAFF	TGTGCCAGCAGTCCACGGGGGATGAACACTGAAGCTTTCTTT